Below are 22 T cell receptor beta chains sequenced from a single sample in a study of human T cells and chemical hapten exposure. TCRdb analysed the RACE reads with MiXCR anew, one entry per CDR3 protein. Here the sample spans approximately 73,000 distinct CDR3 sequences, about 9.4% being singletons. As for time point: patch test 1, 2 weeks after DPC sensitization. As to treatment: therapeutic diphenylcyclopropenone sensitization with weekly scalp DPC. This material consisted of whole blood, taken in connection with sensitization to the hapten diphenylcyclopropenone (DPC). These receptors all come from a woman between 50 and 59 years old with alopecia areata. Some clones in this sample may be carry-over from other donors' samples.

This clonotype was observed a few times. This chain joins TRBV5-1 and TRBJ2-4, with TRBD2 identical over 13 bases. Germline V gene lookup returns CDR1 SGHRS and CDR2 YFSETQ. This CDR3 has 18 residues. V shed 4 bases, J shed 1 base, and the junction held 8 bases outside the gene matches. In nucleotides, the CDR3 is TGCGCCAGCAGCCCGGGACTAGCGGGACAGGGGGCCAAAAACATTCAGTACTTC. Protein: CASSPGLAGQGAKNIQYF. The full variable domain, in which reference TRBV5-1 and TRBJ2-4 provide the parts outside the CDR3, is KAGVTQTPRYLIKTRGQQVTLSCSPISGHRSVSWYQQTPGQGLQFLFEYFSETQRNKGNFPGRFSGRQFSNSRSEMNVSTLELGDSALYLCASSPGLAGQGAKNIQYFGAGTRLSVL.

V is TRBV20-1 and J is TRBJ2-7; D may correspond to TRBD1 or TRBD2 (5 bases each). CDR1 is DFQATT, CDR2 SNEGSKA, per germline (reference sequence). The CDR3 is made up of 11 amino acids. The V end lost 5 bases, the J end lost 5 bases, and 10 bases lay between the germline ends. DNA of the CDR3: TGCAGTGCTGGGGGACGCAACGAGCAGTACTTC. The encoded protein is CSAGGRNEQYF.

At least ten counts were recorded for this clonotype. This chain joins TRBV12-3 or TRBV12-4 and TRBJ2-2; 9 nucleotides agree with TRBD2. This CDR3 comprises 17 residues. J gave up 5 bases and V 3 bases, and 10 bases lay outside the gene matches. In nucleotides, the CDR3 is TGTGCCAGCAGTTTGGGGGTAGCGGGAGTAGGAACCGGGGAGCTGTTTTTT. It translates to CASSLGVAGVGTGELFF.

CDR3: CASRPGAGMNTEAFF. As DNA, the CDR3 is TGTGCCAGCAGACCCGGGGCAGGGATGAACACTGAAGCTTTCTTT. J is TRBJ1-1 and V is TRBV28; perhaps TRBD1 as D (5 bases). The CDR3 covers 15 residues. Trimming took off 6 bases at V and 0 bases at J, with 14 bases between the two ends. CDR1 is MDHEN and CDR2 is SYDVKM in the germline V gene.

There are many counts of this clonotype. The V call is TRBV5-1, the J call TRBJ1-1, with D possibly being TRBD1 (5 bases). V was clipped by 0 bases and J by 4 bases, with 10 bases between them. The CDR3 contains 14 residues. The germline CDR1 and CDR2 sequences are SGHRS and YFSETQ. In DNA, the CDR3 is TGCGCCAGCAGCTTGGGTGATGGGACCACTGAAGCTTTCTTT. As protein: CASSLGDGTTEAFF.

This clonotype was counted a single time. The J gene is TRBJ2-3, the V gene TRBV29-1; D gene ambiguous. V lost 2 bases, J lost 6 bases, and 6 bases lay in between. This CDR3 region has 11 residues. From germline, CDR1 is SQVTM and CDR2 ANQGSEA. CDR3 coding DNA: TGCAGCGTTGAAAGTCGGGATACGCAGTATTTT. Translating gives CSVESRDTQYF.

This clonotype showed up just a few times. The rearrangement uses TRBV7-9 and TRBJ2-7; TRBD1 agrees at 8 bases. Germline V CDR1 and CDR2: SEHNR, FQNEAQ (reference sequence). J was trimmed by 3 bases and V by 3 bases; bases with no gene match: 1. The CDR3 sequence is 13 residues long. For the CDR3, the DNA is TGTGCCAGCAGCTTGGACAGGGTCTACGAGCAGTACTTC. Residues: CASSLDRVYEQYF.

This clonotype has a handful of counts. CDR3 DNA: TGCGCCAGCAGCCCAGTCCTGGGACAGGGGAGGGATGGCTACACCTTC. This translates into CASSPVLGQGRDGYTF. The chain uses TRBV4-1 and TRBJ1-2; 10 bases fit TRBD1. The CDR3 length is 16 residues. Germline assignment: CDR1 MGHRA and CDR2 YSYEKL. After removal of 4 bases from V and 6 bases from J, the junction contained 11 bases not matched to a gene.

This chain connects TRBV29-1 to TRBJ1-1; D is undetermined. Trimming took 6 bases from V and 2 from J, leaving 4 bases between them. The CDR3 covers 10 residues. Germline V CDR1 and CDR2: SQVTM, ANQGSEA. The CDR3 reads CSVGNTEAFF. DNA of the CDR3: TGCAGCGTAGGAAACACTGAAGCTTTCTTT. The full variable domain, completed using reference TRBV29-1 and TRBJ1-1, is SAVISQKPSRDICQRGTSLTIQCQVDSQVTMMFWYRQQPGQSLTLIATANQGSEATYESGFVIDKFPISRPNLTFSTLTVSNMSPEDSSIYLCSVGNTEAFFGQGTRLTVV.

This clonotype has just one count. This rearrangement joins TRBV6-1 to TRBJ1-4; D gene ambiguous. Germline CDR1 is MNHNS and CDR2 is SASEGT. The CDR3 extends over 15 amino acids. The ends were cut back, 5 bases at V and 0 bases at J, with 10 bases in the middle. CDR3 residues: CASSFTPATNEKLFF. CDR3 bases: TGTGCCAGCAGTTTTACACCTGCAACTAATGAAAAACTGTTTTTT.

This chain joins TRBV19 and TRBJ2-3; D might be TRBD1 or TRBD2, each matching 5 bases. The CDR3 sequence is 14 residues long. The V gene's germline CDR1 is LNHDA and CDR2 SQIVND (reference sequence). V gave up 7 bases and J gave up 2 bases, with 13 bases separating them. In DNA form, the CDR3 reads TGTGCCAGTACCCGGATGGGGACCACAGATACGCAGTATTTT. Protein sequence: CASTRMGTTDTQYF. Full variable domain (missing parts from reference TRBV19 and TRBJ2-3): DGGITQSPKYLFRKEGQNVTLSCEQNLNHDAMYWYRQDPGQGLRLIYYSQIVNDFQKGDIAEGYSVSREKKESFPLTVTSAQKNPTAFYLCASTRMGTTDTQYFGPGTRLTVL.

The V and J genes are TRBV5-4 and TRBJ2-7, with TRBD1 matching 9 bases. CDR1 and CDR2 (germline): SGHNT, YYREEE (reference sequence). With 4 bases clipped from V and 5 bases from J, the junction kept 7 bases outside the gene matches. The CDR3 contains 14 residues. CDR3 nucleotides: TGTGCCAGCAGCCCGGACAGGGGAAGGAACGAGCAGTACTTC. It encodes CASSPDRGRNEQYF.

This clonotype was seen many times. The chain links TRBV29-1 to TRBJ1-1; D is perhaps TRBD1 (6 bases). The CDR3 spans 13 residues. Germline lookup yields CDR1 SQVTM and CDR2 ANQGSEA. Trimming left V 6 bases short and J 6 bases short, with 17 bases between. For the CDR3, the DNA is TGCAGCGTAGGACAGATGCCTATCGCTGAAGCTTTCTTT. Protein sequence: CSVGQMPIAEAFF.

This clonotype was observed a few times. The CDR3 protein is CASSLGSGQGYNEQFF. The CDR3 DNA reads TGTGCCAGCAGCTTGGGGTCAGGGCAGGGCTACAATGAGCAGTTCTTC. This rearrangement joins TRBV7-9 to TRBJ2-1, with a weak D call TRBD1 (5 bases). The V gene's germline CDR1 is SEHNR and CDR2 FQNEAQ (reference sequence). The germline V and J ends were trimmed by 3 bases and 3 bases, with 15 bases remaining between them. CDR3 length: 16 residues.

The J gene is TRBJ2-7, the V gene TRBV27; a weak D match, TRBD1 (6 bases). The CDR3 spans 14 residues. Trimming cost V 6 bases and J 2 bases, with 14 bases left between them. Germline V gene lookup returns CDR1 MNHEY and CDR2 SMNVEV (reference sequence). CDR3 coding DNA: TGTGCCAGCAGGTCATCAGGGGTGCCCTACGAGCAGTACTTC. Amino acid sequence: CASRSSGVPYEQYF.

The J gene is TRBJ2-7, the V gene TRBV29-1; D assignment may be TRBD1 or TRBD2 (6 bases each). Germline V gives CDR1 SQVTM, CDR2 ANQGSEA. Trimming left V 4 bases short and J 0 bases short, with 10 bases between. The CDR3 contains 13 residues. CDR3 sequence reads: CSVVRGASYEQYF. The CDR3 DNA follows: TGCAGCGTTGTAAGGGGGGCCTCCTACGAGCAGTACTTC.

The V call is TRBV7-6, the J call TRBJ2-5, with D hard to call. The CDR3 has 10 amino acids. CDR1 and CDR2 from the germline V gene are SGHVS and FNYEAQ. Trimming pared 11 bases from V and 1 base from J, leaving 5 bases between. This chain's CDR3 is CAVGQETQYF. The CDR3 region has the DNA TGTGCCGTGGGCCAAGAGACCCAGTACTTC. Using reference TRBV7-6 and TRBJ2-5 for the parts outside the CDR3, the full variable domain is GAGVSQSPRYKVTKRGQDVALRCDPISGHVSLYWYRQALGQGPEFLTYFNYEAQQDKSGLPNDRFSAERPEGSISTLTIQRTEQRDSAMYRCAVGQETQYFGPGTRLLVL.

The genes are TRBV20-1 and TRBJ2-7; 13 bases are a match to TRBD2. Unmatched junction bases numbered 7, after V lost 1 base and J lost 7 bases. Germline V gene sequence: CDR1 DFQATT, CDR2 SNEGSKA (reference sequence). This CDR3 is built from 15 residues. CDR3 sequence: CSARVGTSGTGEQYF. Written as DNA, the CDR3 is TGCAGTGCTAGAGTCGGGACTAGCGGGACAGGGGAGCAGTACTTC.

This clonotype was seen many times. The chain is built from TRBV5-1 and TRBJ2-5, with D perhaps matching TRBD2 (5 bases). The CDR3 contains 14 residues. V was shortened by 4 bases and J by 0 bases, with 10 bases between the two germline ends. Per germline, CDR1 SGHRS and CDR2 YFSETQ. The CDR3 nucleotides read TGCGCCAGCAGCCGCAGCGGAAACCAAGAGACCCAGTACTTC. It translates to CASSRSGNQETQYF. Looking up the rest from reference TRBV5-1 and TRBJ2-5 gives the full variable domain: KAGVTQTPRYLIKTRGQQVTLSCSPISGHRSVSWYQQTPGQGLQFLFEYFSETQRNKGNFPGRFSGRQFSNSRSEMNVSTLELGDSALYLCASSRSGNQETQYFGPGTRLLVL.

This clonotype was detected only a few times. The CDR3 protein is CASSQRPGAGYEQYF. In DNA, the CDR3 is TGCGCCAGCAGCCAACGTCCGGGAGCCGGGTACGAGCAGTACTTC. This rearrangement joins TRBV4-3 to TRBJ2-7; D perhaps matches TRBD2 (6 bases). Germline V gene lookup returns CDR1 LGHNA and CDR2 YSLEER. The CDR3 has 15 amino acids. Trimming took off 2 bases at V and 4 bases at J, with 15 bases between the two ends.

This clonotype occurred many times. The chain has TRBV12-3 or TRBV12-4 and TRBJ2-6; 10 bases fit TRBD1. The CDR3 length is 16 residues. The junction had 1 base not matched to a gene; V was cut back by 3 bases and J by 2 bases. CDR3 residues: CASSFDRGPGANVLTF. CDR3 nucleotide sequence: TGTGCCAGCAGTTTCGACAGGGGGCCTGGGGCCAACGTCCTGACTTTC.

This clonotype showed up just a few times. The chain's CDR3 is CASSSDRPRNHQPQHF. The CDR3 DNA reads TGTGCCAGCAGTTCCGACAGACCTCGGAACCATCAGCCCCAGCATTTT. The chain couples TRBV12-3 or TRBV12-4 to TRBJ1-5, with D possibly matching TRBD1 (5 bases). V lost 4 bases and J lost 5, with 18 bases in between. The CDR3 totals 16 residues.